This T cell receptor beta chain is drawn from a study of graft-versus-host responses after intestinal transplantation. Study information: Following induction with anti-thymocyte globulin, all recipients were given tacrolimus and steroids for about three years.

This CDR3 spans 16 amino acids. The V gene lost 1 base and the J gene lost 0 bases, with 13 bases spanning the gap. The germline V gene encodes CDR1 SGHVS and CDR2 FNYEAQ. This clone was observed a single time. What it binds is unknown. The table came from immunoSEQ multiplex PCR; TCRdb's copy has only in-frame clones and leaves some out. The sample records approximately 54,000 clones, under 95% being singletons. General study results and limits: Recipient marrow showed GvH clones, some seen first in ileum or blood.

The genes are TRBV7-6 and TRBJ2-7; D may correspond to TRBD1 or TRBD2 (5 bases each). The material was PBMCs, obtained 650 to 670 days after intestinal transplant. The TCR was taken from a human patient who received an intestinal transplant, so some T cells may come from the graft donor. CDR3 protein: CASSLVFGGSSYEQYF. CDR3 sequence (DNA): TGTGCCAGCAGCTTAGTATTTGGGGGTAGCTCCTACGAGCAGTACTTC.